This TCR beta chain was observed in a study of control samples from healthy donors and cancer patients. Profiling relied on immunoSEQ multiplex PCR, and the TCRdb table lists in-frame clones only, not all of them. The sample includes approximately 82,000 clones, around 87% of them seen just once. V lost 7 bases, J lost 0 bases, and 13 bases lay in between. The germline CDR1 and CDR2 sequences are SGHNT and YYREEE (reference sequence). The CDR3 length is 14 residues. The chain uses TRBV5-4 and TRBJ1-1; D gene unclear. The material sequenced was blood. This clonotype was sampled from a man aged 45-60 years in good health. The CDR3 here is CASSAGTLNTEAFF. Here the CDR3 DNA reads TGTGCCAGCTCCGCGGGCACTTTGAACACTGAAGCTTTCTTT.